This T cell receptor beta chain appears in the sequencing data of a study of blood T cell repertoires in COVID-19. Overall study context: Sources were T cells, B-cell-depleted T cells, or PBMCs; the material itself was cDNA or gDNA.

TCRdb keeps only in-frame clones here, not all; method: immunoSEQ multiplex PCR. The repertoire holds about 360,000 clones, with roughly 87% as singletons. This clone occurred once. Assignments of participants to cohorts depended upon their own reported clinical history. The CDR3 has 12 residues. The junction had 7 bases not matched to a gene; V was cut back by 5 bases and J by 14 bases. Germline V gives CDR1 SEHNR, CDR2 FQNEAQ (reference sequence). This chain uses TRBV7-9 with TRBJ1-2, with TRBD1 identical over 11 bases. The clonotype was recovered from a woman aged 40-49 years with acute COVID-19. What was sequenced was PBMCs or T cells enriched from blood (not recorded which). CDR3 in amino acids: CASSILDRGHTF. The CDR3, as DNA: TGTGCCAGCAGCATATTGGACAGGGGGCATACCTTC.